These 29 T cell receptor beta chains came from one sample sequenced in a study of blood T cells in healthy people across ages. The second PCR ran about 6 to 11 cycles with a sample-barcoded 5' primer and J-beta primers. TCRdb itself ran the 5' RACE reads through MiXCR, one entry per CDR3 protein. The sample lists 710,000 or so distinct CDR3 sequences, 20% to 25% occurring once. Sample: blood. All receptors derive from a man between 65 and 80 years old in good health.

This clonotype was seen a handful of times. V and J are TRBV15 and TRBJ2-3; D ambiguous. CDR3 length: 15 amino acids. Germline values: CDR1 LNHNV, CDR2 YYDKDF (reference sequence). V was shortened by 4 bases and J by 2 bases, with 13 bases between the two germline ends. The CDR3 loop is CATSTDQTFTDTQYF. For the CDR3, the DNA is TGTGCCACCAGCACAGATCAAACGTTCACAGATACGCAGTATTTT.

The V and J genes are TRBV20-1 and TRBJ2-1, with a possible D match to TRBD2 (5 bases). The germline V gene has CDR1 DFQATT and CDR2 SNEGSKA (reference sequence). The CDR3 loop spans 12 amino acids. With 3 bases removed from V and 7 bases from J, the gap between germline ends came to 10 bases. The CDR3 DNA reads TGCAGTGCTAGTCGGGATTTTAATGAGCAGTTCTTC. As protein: CSASRDFNEQFF.

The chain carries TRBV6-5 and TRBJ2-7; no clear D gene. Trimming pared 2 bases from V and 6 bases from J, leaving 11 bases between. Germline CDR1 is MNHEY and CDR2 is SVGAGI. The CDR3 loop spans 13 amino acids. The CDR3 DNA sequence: TGTGCCAGCAGTTACAGGGATGGTGGCGAGCAGTACGTC. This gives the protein CASSYRDGGEQYV.

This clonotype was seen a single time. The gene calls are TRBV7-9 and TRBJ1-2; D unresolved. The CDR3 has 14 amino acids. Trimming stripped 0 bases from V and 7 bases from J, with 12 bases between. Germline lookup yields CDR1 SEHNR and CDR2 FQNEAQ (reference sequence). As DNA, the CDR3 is TGTGCCAGCAGCTTAGCCTTGGCACCCACTGGCTACACCTTC. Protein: CASSLALAPTGYTF. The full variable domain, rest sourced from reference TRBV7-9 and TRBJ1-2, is DTGVSQNPRHKITKRGQNVTFRCDPISEHNRLYWYRQTLGQGPEFLTYFQNEAQLEKSRLLSDRFSAERPKGSFSTLEIQRTEQGDSAMYLCASSLALAPTGYTFGSGTRLTVV.

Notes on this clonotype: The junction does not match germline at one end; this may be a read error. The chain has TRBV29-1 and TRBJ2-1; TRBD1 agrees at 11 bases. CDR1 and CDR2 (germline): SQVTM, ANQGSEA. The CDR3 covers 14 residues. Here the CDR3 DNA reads TGCAGCGGGGGACAGGGGGTAGGCTACAATGAACAGTTCTTC. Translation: CSGGQGVGYNEQFF.

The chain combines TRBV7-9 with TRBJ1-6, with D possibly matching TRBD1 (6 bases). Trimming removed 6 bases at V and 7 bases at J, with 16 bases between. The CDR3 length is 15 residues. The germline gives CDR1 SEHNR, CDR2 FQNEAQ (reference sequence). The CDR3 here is CASSPRAGDNSPLHF. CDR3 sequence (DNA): TGTGCCAGCAGTCCCCGGGCAGGGGACAATTCACCCCTCCACTTT.

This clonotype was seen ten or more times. The CDR3 protein is CASTAGGVDTQYF. The CDR3 nucleotides are TGTGCCAGTACCGCGGGAGGGGTCGATACGCAGTATTTT. The V and J genes are TRBV12-3 or TRBV12-4 and TRBJ2-3, with TRBD2 matching over 9 bases. The CDR3 loop spans 13 amino acids. The ends lost 9 bases at V and 6 bases at J; junction bases unmatched: 7.

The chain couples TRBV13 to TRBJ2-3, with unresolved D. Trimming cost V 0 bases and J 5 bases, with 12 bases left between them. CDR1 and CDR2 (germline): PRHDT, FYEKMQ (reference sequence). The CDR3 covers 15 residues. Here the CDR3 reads CASSLGSAPGDTQYF. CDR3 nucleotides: TGTGCCAGCAGCTTAGGGTCCGCTCCTGGAGATACGCAGTATTTT.

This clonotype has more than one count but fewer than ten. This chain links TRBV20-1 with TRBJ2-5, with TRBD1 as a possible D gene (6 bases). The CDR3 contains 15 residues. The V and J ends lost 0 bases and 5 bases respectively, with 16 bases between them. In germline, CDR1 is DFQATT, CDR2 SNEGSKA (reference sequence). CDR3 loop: CSARDPGEFRETQYF. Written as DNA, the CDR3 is TGCAGTGCTAGAGACCCAGGGGAATTTCGGGAGACCCAGTACTTC.

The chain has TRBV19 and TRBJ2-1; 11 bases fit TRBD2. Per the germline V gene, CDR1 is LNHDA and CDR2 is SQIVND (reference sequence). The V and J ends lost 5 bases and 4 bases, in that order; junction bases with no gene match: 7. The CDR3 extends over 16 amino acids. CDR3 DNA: TGTGCCAGTAGTCCCTCACTAGCGGGAGTGTACAATGAGCAGTTCTTC. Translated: CASSPSLAGVYNEQFF.

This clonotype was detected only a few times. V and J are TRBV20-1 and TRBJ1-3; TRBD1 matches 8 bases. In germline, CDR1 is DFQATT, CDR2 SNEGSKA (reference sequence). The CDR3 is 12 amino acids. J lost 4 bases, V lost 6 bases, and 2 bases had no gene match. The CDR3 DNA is TGCAGTGCAGCAGGGGGCGGAAACACCATATATTTT. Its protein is CSAAGGGNTIYF.

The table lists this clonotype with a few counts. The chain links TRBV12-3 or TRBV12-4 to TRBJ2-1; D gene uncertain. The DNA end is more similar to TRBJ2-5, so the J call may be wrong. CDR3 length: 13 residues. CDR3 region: CASSFGSLGTQYF. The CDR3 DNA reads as TGTGCCAGCAGTTTCGGCTCTTTAGGGACCCAGTACTTC.

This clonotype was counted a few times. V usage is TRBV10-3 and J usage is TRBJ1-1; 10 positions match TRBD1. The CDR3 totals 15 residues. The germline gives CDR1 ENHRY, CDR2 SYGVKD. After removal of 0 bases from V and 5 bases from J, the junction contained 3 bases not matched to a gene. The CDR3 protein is CAISESRTGGTEAFF. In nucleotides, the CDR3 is TGTGCCATCAGTGAGTCAAGGACAGGGGGAACTGAAGCTTTCTTT.

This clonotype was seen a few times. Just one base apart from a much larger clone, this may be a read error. In DNA, the CDR3 is TGTGCCAGCAATCCCCAACAGGGTACAGGGACCCAGTACTTC. Amino acids: CASNPQQGTGTQYF. This sequence joins TRBV28 and TRBJ2-5, with D maybe TRBD1 (6 bases). Germline lookup yields CDR1 MDHEN and CDR2 SYDVKM. This CDR3 spans 14 amino acids. V was trimmed by 7 bases and J by 7 bases, leaving 19 bases between them.

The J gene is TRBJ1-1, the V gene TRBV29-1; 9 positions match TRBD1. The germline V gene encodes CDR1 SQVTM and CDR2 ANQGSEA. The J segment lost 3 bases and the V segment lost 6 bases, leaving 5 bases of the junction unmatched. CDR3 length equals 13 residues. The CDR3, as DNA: TGCAGCGTCCTGACAGGGGGTTACACTGAAGCTTTCTTT. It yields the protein CSVLTGGYTEAFF.

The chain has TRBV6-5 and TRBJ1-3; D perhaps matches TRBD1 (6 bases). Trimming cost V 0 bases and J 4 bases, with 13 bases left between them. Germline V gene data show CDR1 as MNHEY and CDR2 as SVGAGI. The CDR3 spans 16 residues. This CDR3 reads CASSYSEQGGGNTIYF. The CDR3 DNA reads TGTGCCAGCAGTTACTCGGAACAGGGCGGAGGAAACACCATATATTTT.

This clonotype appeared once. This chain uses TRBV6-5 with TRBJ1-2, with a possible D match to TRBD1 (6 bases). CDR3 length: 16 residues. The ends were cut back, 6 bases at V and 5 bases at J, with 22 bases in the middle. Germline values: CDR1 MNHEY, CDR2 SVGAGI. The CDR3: CASRPIQGPSIYGYTF. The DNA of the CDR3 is TGTGCCAGCAGACCTATACAGGGCCCCTCAATTTATGGCTACACCTTC.

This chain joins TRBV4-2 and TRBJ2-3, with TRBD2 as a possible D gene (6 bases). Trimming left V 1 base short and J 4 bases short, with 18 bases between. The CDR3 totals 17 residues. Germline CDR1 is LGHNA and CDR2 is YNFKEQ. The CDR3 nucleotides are TGTGCCAGCAGCCAAGCGGGGACTCCCCAGGGTTCAGATACGCAGTATTTT. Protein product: CASSQAGTPQGSDTQYF.

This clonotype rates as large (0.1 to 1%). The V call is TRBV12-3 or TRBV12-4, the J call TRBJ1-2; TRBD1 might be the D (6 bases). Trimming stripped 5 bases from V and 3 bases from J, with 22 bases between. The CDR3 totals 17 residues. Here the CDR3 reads CASSKRGRGERDYGYTF. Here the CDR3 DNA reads TGTGCCAGCAGTAAGCGGGGGCGCGGGGAACGTGACTATGGCTACACCTTC.

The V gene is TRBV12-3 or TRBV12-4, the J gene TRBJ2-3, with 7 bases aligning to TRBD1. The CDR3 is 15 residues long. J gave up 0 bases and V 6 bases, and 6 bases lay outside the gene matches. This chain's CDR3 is CASRNRGRSTDTQYF. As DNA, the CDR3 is TGTGCCAGCAGAAACAGGGGACGTAGCACAGATACGCAGTATTTT.

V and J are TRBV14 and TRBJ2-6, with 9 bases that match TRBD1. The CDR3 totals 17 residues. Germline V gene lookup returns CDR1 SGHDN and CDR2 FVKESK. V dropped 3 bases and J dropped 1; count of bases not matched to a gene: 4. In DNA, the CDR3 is TGTGCCAGCAGCCATGGACAGGGGAGATCTGGGGCCAACGTCCTGACTTTC. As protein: CASSHGQGRSGANVLTF.

In DNA, the CDR3 is TGCGCCAGCAGCTTTTCCGGAAACAATGAGCAGTTCTTC. Its protein is CASSFSGNNEQFF. The chain joins TRBV5-1 to TRBJ2-1; D not certain. The germline V gene has CDR1 SGHRS and CDR2 YFSETQ. CDR3 size: 13 residues. The V end was cut by 2 bases, the J end by 5 bases, with 8 bases between.

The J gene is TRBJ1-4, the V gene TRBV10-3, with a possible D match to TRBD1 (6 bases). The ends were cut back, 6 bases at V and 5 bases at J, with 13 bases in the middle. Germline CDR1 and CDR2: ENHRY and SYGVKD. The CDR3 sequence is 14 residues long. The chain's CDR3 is CAIREGGGNEKLFF. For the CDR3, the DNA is TGTGCCATCAGAGAAGGGGGTGGGAATGAAAAACTGTTTTTT.

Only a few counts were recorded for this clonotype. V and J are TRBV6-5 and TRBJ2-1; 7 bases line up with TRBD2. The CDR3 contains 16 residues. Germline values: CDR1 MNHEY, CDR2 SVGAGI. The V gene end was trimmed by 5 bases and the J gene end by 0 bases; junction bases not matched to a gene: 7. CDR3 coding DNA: TGTGCCAGCAGTAGGTTAGCGGGTACCTCCTACAATGAGCAGTTCTTC. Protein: CASSRLAGTSYNEQFF.

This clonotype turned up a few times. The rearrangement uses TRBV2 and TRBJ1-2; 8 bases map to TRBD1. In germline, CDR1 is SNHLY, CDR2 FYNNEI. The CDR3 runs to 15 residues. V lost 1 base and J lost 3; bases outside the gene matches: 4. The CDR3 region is CASSEGQGAYYGYTF. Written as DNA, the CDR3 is TGTGCCAGCAGTGAAGGGCAGGGGGCATACTATGGCTACACCTTC. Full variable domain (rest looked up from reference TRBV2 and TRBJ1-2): EPEVTQTPSHQVTQMGQEVILRCVPISNHLYFYWYRQILGQKVEFLVSFYNNEISEKSEIFDDQFSVERPDGSNFTLKIRSTKLEDSAMYFCASSEGQGAYYGYTFGSGTRLTVV.

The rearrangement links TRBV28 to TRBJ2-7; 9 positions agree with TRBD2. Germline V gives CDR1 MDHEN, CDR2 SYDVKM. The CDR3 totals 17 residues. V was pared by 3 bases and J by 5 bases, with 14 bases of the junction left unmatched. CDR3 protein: CASSLKLAGFSGHEQYF. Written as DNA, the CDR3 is TGTGCCAGCAGTTTGAAACTAGCGGGTTTCTCGGGCCACGAGCAGTACTTC.

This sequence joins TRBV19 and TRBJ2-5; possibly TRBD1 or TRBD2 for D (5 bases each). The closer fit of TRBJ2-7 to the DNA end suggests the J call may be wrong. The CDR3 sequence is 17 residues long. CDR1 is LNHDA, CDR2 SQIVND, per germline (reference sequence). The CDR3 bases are TGTGCCAGTAGTATTCCTCGGGGCGAGTTGGGTTCCTACGAGCAGTACGTC. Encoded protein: CASSIPRGELGSYEQYV.

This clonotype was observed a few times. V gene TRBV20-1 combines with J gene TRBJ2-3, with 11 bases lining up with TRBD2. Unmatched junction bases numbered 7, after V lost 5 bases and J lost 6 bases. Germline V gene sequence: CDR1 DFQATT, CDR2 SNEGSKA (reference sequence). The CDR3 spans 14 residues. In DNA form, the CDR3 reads TGCAGTGCTCCCCCGCTAGCGGGGGGTGATACGCAGTATTTT. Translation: CSAPPLAGGDTQYF.

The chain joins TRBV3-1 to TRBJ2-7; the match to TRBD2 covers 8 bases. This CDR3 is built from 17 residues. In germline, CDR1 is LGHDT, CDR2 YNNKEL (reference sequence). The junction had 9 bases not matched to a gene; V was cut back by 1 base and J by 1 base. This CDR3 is CASSQGLALKGSYEQYV. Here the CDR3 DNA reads TGTGCCAGCAGCCAAGGACTAGCGCTAAAAGGGTCCTACGAGCAGTACGTC.